This TCR beta chain originates from a study of shared clonotypes between healthy human individuals. The overall study: Samples came from two female and a few male donors aged 18 to 49.

Trimming removed 5 bases at V and 0 bases at J, with 11 bases between. Germline lookup yields CDR1 SGHAT and CDR2 FQNNGV. This CDR3 is 15 amino acids long. Selected positively for CCR7 and CD45RO-negative, naive CD8 cells excluded terminally differentiated effector memory CD45RA+ cells. Everyone who donated was a Caucasian adult who lived in Nashville, Tennessee. Original methodology: Filtering differed for immunoSEQ, which gave only junction sequences without quality scores. The protocol was immunoSEQ multiplex PCR, while the TCRdb copy is restricted to in-frame clones and leaves out a portion. V and J calls and clone size are those listed in that table; D and trimming were worked out from the DNA. The table records about 1,900,000 clones, roughly 94% of them present only once.

Sample: naive CD8+ T cells sorted from blood. The sequence came from a man aged 18 to 30 in good health. The V gene is TRBV11-2, the J gene TRBJ1-5; D is ambiguous. This CDR3 is CASSPGLYSNQPQHF. In DNA form, the CDR3 reads TGTGCCAGCAGCCCCGGACTGTATAGCAATCAGCCCCAGCATTTT.